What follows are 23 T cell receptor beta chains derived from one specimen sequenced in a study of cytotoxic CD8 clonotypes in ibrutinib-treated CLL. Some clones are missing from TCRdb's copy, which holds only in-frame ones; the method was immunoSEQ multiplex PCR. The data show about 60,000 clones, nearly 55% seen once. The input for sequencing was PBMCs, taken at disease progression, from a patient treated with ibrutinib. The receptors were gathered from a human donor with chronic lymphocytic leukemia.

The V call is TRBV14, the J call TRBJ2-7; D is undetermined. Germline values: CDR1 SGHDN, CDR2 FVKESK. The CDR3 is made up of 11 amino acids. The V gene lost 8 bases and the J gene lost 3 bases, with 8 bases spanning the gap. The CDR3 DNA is TGTGCCAGCTCATCGGGCTACGAGCAGTACTTC. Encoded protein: CASSSGYEQYF.

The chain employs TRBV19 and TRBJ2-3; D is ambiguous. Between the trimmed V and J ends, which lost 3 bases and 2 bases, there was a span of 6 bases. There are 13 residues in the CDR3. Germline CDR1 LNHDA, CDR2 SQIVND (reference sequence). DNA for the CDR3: TGTGCCAGTAGTATGACCCTCACAGATACGCAGTATTTT. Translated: CASSMTLTDTQYF.

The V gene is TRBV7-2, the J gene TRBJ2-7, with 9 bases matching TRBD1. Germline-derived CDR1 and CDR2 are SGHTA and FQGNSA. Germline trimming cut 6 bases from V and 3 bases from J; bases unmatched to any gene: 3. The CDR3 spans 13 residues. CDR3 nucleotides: TGTGCCAGCAGACAGGGGGCGCGCTACGAGCAGTACTTC. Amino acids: CASRQGARYEQYF.

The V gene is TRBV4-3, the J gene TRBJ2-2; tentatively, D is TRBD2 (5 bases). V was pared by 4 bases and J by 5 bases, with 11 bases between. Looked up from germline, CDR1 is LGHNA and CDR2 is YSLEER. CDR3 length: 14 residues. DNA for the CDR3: TGCGCCAGCAGCCCGTCCGGGGTAACCGGGGAGCTGTTTTTT. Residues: CASSPSGVTGELFF.

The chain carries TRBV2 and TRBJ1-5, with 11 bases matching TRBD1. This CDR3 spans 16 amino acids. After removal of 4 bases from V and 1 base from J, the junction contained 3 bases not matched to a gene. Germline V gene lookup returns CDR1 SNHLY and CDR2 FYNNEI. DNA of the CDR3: TGTGCCAGCAGTGGGACAGGGGGCGCCAGCAATCAGCCCCAGCATTTT. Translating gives CASSGTGGASNQPQHF.

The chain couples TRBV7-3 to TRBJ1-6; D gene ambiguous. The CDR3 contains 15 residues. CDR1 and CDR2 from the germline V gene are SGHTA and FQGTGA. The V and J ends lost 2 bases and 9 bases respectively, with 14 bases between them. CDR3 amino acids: CASSLGGIGSSPLHF. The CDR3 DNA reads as TGTGCCAGCAGCTTAGGCGGGATTGGGAGTTCACCCCTCCACTTT.

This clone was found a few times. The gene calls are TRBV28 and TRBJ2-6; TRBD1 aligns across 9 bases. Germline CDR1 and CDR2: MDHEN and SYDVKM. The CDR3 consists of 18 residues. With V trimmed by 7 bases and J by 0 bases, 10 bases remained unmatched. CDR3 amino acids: CASIASGQGISGANVLTF. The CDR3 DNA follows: TGTGCCAGCATTGCCTCGGGACAGGGAATCTCTGGGGCCAACGTCCTGACTTTC.

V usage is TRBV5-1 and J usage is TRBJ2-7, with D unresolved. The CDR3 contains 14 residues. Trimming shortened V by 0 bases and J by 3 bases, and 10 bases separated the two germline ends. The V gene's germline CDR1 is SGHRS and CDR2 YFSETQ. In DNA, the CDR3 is TGCGCCAGCAGCTTGGAGGGCACCAACTACGAGCAGTACTTC. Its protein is CASSLEGTNYEQYF. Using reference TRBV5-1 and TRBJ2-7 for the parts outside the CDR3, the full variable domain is KAGVTQTPRYLIKTRGQQVTLSCSPISGHRSVSWYQQTPGQGLQFLFEYFSETQRNKGNFPGRFSGRQFSNSRSEMNVSTLELGDSALYLCASSLEGTNYEQYFGPGTRLTVT.

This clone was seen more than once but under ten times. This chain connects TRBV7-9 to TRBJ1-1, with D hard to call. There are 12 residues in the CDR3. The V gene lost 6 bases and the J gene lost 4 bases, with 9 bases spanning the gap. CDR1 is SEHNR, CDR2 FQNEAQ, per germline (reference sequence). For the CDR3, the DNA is TGTGCCAGCAGGACTAGTTCCACTGAAGCTTTCTTT. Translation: CASRTSSTEAFF. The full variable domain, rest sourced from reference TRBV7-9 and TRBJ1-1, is DTGVSQNPRHKITKRGQNVTFRCDPISEHNRLYWYRQTLGQGPEFLTYFQNEAQLEKSRLLSDRFSAERPKGSFSTLEIQRTEQGDSAMYLCASRTSSTEAFFGQGTRLTVV.

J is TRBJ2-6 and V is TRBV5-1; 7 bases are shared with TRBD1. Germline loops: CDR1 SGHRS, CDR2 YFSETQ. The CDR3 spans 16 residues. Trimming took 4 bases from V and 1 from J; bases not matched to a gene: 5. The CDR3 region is CASSASGGSGANVLTF. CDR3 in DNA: TGCGCCAGCAGCGCTTCAGGGGGTTCTGGGGCCAACGTCCTGACTTTC. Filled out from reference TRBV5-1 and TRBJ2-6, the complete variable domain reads KAGVTQTPRYLIKTRGQQVTLSCSPISGHRSVSWYQQTPGQGLQFLFEYFSETQRNKGNFPGRFSGRQFSNSRSEMNVSTLELGDSALYLCASSASGGSGANVLTFGAGSRLTVL.

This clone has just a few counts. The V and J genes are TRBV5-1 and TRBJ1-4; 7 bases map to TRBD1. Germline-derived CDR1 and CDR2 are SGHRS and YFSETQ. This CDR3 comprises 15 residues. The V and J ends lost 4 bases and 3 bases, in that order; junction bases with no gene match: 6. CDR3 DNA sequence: TGCGCCAGCAGCCCACAACAGGGGCCTAATGAAAAACTGTTTTTT. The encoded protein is CASSPQQGPNEKLFF.

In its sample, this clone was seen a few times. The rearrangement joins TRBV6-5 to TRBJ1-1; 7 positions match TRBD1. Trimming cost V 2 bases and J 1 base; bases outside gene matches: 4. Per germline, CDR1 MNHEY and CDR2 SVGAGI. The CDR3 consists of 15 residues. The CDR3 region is CASSYLGQKNTEAFF. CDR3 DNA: TGTGCCAGCAGTTACCTGGGACAGAAGAACACTGAAGCTTTCTTT.

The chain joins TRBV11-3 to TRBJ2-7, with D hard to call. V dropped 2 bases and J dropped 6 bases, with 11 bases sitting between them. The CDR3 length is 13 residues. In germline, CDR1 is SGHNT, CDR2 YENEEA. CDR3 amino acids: CASSLSKGSEQYF. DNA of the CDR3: TGTGCCAGCAGCTTATCCAAGGGCTCCGAGCAGTACTTC.

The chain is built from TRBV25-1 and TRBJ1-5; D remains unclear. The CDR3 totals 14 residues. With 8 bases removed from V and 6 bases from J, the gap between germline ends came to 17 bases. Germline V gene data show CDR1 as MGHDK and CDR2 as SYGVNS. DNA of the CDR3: TGTGCCAGCGCTGAGGCAGGAGGGAGTCAGCCCCAGCATTTT. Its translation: CASAEAGGSQPQHF. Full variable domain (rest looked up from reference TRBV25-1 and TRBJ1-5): EADIYQTPRYLVIGTGKKITLECSQTMGHDKMYWYQQDPGMELHLIHYSYGVNSTEKGDLSSESTVSRIRTEHFPLTLESARPSHTSQYLCASAEAGGSQPQHFGDGTRLSIL.

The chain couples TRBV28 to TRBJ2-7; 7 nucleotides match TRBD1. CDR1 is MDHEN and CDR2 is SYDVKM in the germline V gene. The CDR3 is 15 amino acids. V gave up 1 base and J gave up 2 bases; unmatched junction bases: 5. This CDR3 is CASSLFGQVTYEQYF. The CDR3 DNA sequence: TGTGCCAGCAGTTTATTTGGACAGGTTACCTACGAGCAGTACTTC.

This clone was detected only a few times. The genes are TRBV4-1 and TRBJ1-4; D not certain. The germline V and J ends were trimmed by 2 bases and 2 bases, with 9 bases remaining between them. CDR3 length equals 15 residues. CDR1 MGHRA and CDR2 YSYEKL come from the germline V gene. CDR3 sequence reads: CASSQFRGTNEKLFF. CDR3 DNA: TGCGCCAGCAGCCAATTTCGAGGGACTAATGAAAAACTGTTTTTT.

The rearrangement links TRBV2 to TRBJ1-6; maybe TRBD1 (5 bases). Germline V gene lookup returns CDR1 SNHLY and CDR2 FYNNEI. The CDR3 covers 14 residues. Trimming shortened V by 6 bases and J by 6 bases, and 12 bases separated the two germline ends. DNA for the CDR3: TGTGCCAGCAGAGGGGCCCAAAGTAATTCACCCCTCCACTTT. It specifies CASRGAQSNSPLHF.

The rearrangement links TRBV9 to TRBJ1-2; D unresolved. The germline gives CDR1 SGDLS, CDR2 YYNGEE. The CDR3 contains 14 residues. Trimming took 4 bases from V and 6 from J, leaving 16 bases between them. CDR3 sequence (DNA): TGTGCCAGCAGCTTATTCGGGGAACTGGATGGCTACACCTTC. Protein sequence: CASSLFGELDGYTF.

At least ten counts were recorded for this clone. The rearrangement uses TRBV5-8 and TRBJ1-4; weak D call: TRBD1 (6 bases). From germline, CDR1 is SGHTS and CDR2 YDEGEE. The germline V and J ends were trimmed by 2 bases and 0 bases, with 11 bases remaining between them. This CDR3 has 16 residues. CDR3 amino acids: CASSLGQQATNEKLFF. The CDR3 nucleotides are TGTGCCAGCAGCTTAGGACAGCAAGCAACTAATGAAAAACTGTTTTTT.

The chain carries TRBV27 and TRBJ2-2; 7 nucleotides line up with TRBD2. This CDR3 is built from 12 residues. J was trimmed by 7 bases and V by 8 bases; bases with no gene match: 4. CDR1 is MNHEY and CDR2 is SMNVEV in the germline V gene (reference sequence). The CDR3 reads CASGRVVGELFF. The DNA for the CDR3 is TGTGCCAGCGGGAGGGTCGTCGGGGAGCTGTTTTTT.

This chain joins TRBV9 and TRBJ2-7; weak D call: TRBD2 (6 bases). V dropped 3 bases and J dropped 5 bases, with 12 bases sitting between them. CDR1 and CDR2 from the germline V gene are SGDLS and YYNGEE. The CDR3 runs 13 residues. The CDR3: CASSGPGLNEQYF. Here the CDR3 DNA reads TGTGCCAGCAGCGGACCGGGACTTAACGAGCAGTACTTC.

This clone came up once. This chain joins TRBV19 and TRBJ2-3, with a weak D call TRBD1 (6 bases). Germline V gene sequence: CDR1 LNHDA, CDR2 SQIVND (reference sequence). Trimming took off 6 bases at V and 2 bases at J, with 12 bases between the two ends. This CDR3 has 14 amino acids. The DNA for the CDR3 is TGTGCCAGTAGACCGACAGGTACCACAGATACGCAGTATTTT. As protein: CASRPTGTTDTQYF.

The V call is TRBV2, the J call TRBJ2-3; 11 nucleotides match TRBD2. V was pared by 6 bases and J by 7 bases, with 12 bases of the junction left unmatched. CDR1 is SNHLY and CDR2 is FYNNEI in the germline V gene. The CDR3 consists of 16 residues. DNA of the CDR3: TGTGCCAGCAGATTGGAGGAAGTAGCGGGAGGGAATACGCAGTATTTT. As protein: CASRLEEVAGGNTQYF.